The 6 T cell receptor beta chains in this list originate from one sample, sequenced in a study of metastatic and nonmetastatic thyroid tumors. Not a single patient had been given any form of treatment at any point before undergoing thyroid surgery. TCRdb re-analyzed the PCR reads through MiXCR. The sample lists 35,000 to 55,000 clones; under 4% were seen once. The specimen sequenced was blood. Receptors were obtained from a female donor with papillary thyroid cancer or a benign thyroid nodule (not recorded which). Some clones in this sample may be carry-over from other donors' samples.

This clone was picked up a small number of times. The chain recombines TRBV12-3 or TRBV12-4 with TRBJ2-7; TRBD1 agrees at 9 bases. V shed 6 bases and J 3 bases; nucleotides not matched to a gene: 9. CDR3 length equals 15 residues. The CDR3 bases are TGTGCCAGCAGGGGGTGGACAGGGGCGTACTACGAGCAGTACGTC. Translation gives CASRGWTGAYYEQYV.

Many counts were recorded for this clone. The CDR3: CASSRPSTDTQYF. Here the CDR3 DNA reads TGTGCCAGCAGTAGGCCTAGCACAGATACGCAGTATTTT. V is TRBV27 and J is TRBJ2-3; no clear D gene. Per germline, CDR1 MNHEY and CDR2 SMNVEV (reference sequence). V lost 5 bases to trimming and J lost 0 bases, with 6 bases between them. The CDR3 contains 13 residues.

This clone was detected many times. The chain is built from TRBV5-4 and TRBJ1-1; D not resolved. Germline V gene lookup returns CDR1 SGHNT and CDR2 YYREEE (reference sequence). The V gene lost 1 base and the J gene lost 2 bases, with 6 bases spanning the gap. This CDR3 region has 13 residues. CDR3 residues: CASSLKGNTEAFF. CDR3 bases: TGTGCCAGCAGCTTGAAGGGTAACACTGAAGCTTTCTTT.

This clone was observed at least ten times. This sequence joins TRBV5-6 and TRBJ2-1; D is perhaps TRBD1 (7 bases). Germline assignment: CDR1 SGHDT and CDR2 YYEEEE. Trimming pared 4 bases from V and 4 bases from J, leaving 15 bases between. CDR3 length equals 15 residues. The CDR3, as DNA: TGTGCCAGCAGCCCGGATGCAGGGGGGTACAATGAGCAGTTCTTC. It is translated as CASSPDAGGYNEQFF. Together with reference TRBV5-6 and TRBJ2-1, the CDR3 gives the full variable domain: DAGVTQSPTHLIKTRGQQVTLRCSPKSGHDTVSWYQQALGQGPQFIFQYYEEEERQRGNFPDRFSGHQFPNYSSELNVNALLLGDSALYLCASSPDAGGYNEQFFGPGTRLTVL.

The chain uses TRBV28 and TRBJ1-2; tentatively, D is TRBD1 (6 bases). V was shortened by 3 bases and J by 11 bases, with 19 bases between the two germline ends. Germline assignment: CDR1 MDHEN and CDR2 SYDVKM. The length of the CDR3 is 14 residues. CDR3 DNA sequence: TGTGCCAGCAGTTTGCAGGACAGATACTCTGGATACACCTTC. Protein: CASSLQDRYSGYTF.

In its sample, this clone was seen a few times. The chain couples TRBV2 to TRBJ1-4; D remains unclear. V was cut by 2 bases and J by 0 bases, with 7 bases left in between. From germline, CDR1 is SNHLY and CDR2 FYNNEI. The CDR3 sequence is 15 residues long. CDR3 DNA: TGTGCCAGCAGTGAATCCCGTACAACTAATGAAAAACTGTTTTTT. This gives the protein CASSESRTTNEKLFF.